One sample yielded the 22 T cell receptor beta chains listed below, sequenced in a study of blood T cells in healthy people across ages (dated by TCRdb to between 2015 and 2016). Library preparation used 5' RACE. For sequencing, an Illumina HiSeq 2500 was employed. A second PCR of about 6 to 12 cycles was run with a J-beta primer mix and a sample-barcoded 5' primer. TCRdb's own reprocessing of the public reads used fastp at Q25 and MiXCR and kept productive beta chains. Every distinct CDR3 protein forms one entry, paired with its most common genes and DNA. The table for this sample lists about 780,000 distinct CDR3 sequences; about 45% of them were counted only once. The ten most abundant clones make up 15% to 20% of the sample. Sample: blood. The origin of the receptors is a man older than 75 in good health.

This chain uses TRBV27 with TRBJ2-2, with D uncertain. Trimming left V 3 bases short and J 1 base short, with 6 bases between. Germline CDR1 MNHEY, CDR2 SMNVEV (reference sequence). This CDR3 is built from 14 residues. For the CDR3, the DNA is TGTGCCAGCAGTTTTTTAGGGAACACCGGGGAGCTGTTTTTT. It translates to CASSFLGNTGELFF.

This clonotype occurred a few times. This chain links TRBV5-6 with TRBJ2-5, with D unclear. Germline CDR1 reads SGHDT; CDR2 reads YYEEEE. The CDR3 is made up of 15 amino acids. The germline V and J ends were trimmed by 2 bases and 3 bases, with 14 bases remaining between them. CDR3 region: CASSLGSRAEETQYF. The CDR3 bases are TGTGCCAGCAGCTTAGGCTCTAGGGCTGAAGAGACCCAGTACTTC.

The rearrangement uses TRBV20-1 and TRBJ2-1, with D perhaps given as TRBD1 or TRBD2 (8 bases each). The CDR3 is 16 amino acids. Germline V gene data show CDR1 as DFQATT and CDR2 as SNEGSKA (reference sequence). V was shortened by 6 bases and J by 5 bases, with 23 bases between the two germline ends. CDR3 coding DNA: TGCAGTGCACCGGACAGGGTGGCGGGAGGCCACAATGAGCAGTTCTTC. It yields the protein CSAPDRVAGGHNEQFF.

The rearrangement links TRBV12-3 or TRBV12-4 to TRBJ1-6; D unclear. V was cut by 8 bases and J by 0 bases, with 14 bases left in between. This CDR3 has 16 residues. The CDR3 is CASGQCGSSYNSPLHF. For the CDR3, the DNA is TGTGCCAGCGGCCAGTGTGGTTCCTCCTATAATTCACCCCTCCACTTT.

This clonotype came up a few times. The chain couples TRBV20-1 to TRBJ1-4; D unresolved. V was shortened by 6 bases and J by 0 bases, with 8 bases between the two germline ends. The CDR3 contains 13 residues. CDR1 and CDR2 (germline): DFQATT, SNEGSKA (reference sequence). CDR3 sequence: CSANIPTNEKLFF. The CDR3 DNA reads TGCAGTGCGAACATACCAACTAATGAAAAACTGTTTTTT.

This clonotype has a count of ten or more. The chain joins TRBV9 to TRBJ1-2; a possible D gene is TRBD1 (6 bases). The germline gives CDR1 SGDLS, CDR2 YYNGEE. CDR3 length equals 15 residues. V was cut by 2 bases and J by 5 bases, with 16 bases left in between. The CDR3 DNA reads TGTGCCAGCAGCGTCGTCCCGGGACAACTATATGGCTACACCTTC. Translation: CASSVVPGQLYGYTF.

The sample holds a few counts of this clonotype. The chain couples TRBV15 to TRBJ2-7; TRBD1 aligns across 7 bases. The V segment lost 7 bases and the J segment 5 bases; nucleotides outside the gene matches: 20. The CDR3 runs to 17 residues. CDR1 and CDR2 (germline): LNHNV, YYDKDF (reference sequence). The CDR3 coding sequence is TGTGCCACCAAGGGGACAGTTTGGGGTAGCAGGGCCCACGAGCAGTACTTC. Its protein product is CATKGTVWGSRAHEQYF.

This clonotype was counted a few times. The V and J genes are TRBV5-1 and TRBJ2-1; TRBD2 matches at 7 bases. The trim removed 6 bases at V and 0 bases at J, leaving 6 bases unmatched. The germline gives CDR1 SGHRS, CDR2 YFSETQ. There are 15 residues in the CDR3. CDR3 amino acids: CASIPAGSSYNEQFF. The CDR3 nucleotides are TGCGCCAGCATCCCAGCGGGGAGCTCCTACAATGAGCAGTTCTTC.

There are a few counts of this clonotype. The chain couples TRBV18 to TRBJ1-6, with D perhaps matching TRBD1 (6 bases). Deletions cut 1 base from V and 9 bases from J, with 13 bases between. CDR3 length: 15 amino acids. The germline V gene has CDR1 KGHSH and CDR2 LQKENI. For the CDR3, the DNA is TGTGCCAGCTCACCACAGGACAGCTTGGGTTCACCCCTCCACTTT. Its translation is CASSPQDSLGSPLHF.

The chain couples TRBV20-1 to TRBJ2-1; the D call may be TRBD1 or TRBD2 (5 bases each). Near its end, the DNA agrees better with TRBJ2-7, so the J call may be wrong. The germline gives CDR1 DFQATT, CDR2 SNEGSKA (reference sequence). The CDR3 loop spans 20 amino acids. In nucleotides, the CDR3 is TGCAGTGCTCAACCCCGAGCTAGCTATACAGGCCCGAGCTCCTGCAATGAGCAGTACTTC. It translates to CSAQPRASYTGPSSCNEQYF.

J is TRBJ2-5 and V is TRBV7-2; D is unclear. There are 14 residues in the CDR3. Germline assignment: CDR1 SGHTA and CDR2 FQGNSA. V lost 2 bases to trimming and J lost 11 bases, with 18 bases between them. In DNA form, the CDR3 reads TGTGCCAGCAGCTTATGGGGTTTTGAGGATGAGCAGTACTTC. Its translation: CASSLWGFEDEQYF.

DNA for the CDR3: TGTGCCAGCAGCTTGAAAAGGGGGCTTGACTATGGCTACACCTTC. As protein: CASSLKRGLDYGYTF. The genes are TRBV5-6 and TRBJ1-2; 7 nucleotides align to TRBD1. The CDR3 has 15 amino acids. V dropped 1 base and J dropped 3; count of bases not matched to a gene: 6. The germline gives CDR1 SGHDT, CDR2 YYEEEE.

The chain is built from TRBV11-2 and TRBJ2-1; 14 nucleotides match TRBD2. The germline CDR1 and CDR2 sequences are SGHAT and FQNNGV. The V segment lost 4 bases and the J segment 0 bases; nucleotides outside the gene matches: 2. The CDR3 totals 17 residues. CDR3 loop: CASSWTSGRSSYNEQFF. The CDR3 DNA follows: TGTGCCAGCAGCTGGACTAGCGGGAGGAGCTCCTACAATGAGCAGTTCTTC.

This clonotype was recorded at least ten times. The chain carries TRBV5-1 and TRBJ2-1; TRBD2 matches 8 bases. Germline V gene sequence: CDR1 SGHRS, CDR2 YFSETQ. This CDR3 has 17 residues. V lost 0 bases and J lost 7; bases outside the gene matches: 12. CDR3 in DNA: TGCGCCAGCAGCTTGGATCTCGAGCGGGAGACGAAAAATGAGCAGTTCTTC. Its translation: CASSLDLERETKNEQFF.

V and J are TRBV28 and TRBJ2-7; 7 nucleotides align to TRBD2. The CDR3 extends over 15 amino acids. Germline V gene sequence: CDR1 MDHEN, CDR2 SYDVKM. V lost 6 bases, J lost 5 bases, and 13 bases stayed unmatched. Written as DNA, the CDR3 is TGTGCCAGCAGCCCCCTGGATAGCGGGCTCGACGAGCAGTACTTC. It yields the protein CASSPLDSGLDEQYF.

The chain carries TRBV28 and TRBJ2-7, with D possibly TRBD2 on 7 matching bases. The ends were cut back, 6 bases at V and 4 bases at J, with 10 bases in the middle. The CDR3 covers 12 residues. The germline gives CDR1 MDHEN, CDR2 SYDVKM. The CDR3 protein is CASRGGAYEQYF. The CDR3 DNA reads TGTGCCAGCAGGGGGGGGGCGTACGAGCAGTACTTC.

The rearrangement joins TRBV3-1 to TRBJ2-2; 9 positions match TRBD1. V lost 4 bases to trimming and J lost 0 bases; unmatched junction nucleotides: 3. The germline V gene encodes CDR1 LGHDT and CDR2 YNNKEL (reference sequence). This CDR3 spans 16 amino acids. CDR3 sequence reads: CASSRRTGANTGELFF. The CDR3, as DNA: TGTGCCAGCAGCCGTCGGACAGGGGCGAACACCGGGGAGCTGTTTTTT.

V usage is TRBV4-2 and J usage is TRBJ2-5; TRBD2 matches at 7 bases. Per germline, CDR1 LGHNA and CDR2 YNFKEQ. V was clipped by 1 base and J by 1 base; unmatched bases: 3. The CDR3 totals 15 residues. CDR3 sequence reads: CASSQGPSGQETQYF. In nucleotides, the CDR3 is TGTGCCAGCAGCCAAGGCCCTAGCGGCCAAGAGACCCAGTACTTC.

The chain has TRBV5-1 and TRBJ2-3; 12 bases match TRBD2. Germline-derived CDR1 and CDR2 are SGHRS and YFSETQ. Unmatched junction bases numbered 4, after V lost 0 bases and J lost 2 bases. The length of the CDR3 is 17 residues. This CDR3 is CASSLDGTSGPTDTQYF. CDR3 nucleotide sequence: TGCGCCAGCAGCTTGGACGGGACTAGCGGGCCCACAGATACGCAGTATTTT.

The rearrangement links TRBV5-1 to TRBJ2-5; 7 bases map to TRBD2. Germline CDR1 SGHRS, CDR2 YFSETQ. CDR3 length: 12 amino acids. V trimming: 6 bases; J trimming: 10 bases; junction bases outside the gene matches: 9. CDR3 sequence reads: CASISSGEVQYF. CDR3 nucleotides: TGCGCCAGCATCTCCAGCGGGGAGGTCCAGTACTTC.

CDR3 sequence: CASSATGTGGYNEQFF. Written as DNA, the CDR3 is TGTGCCAGCAGCGCAACCGGGACAGGGGGCTACAATGAGCAGTTCTTC. The V gene is TRBV9, the J gene TRBJ2-1; TRBD1 aligns across 11 bases. CDR3 size: 16 residues. Germline trimming cut 3 bases from V and 3 bases from J; bases unmatched to any gene: 5. Germline V gene sequence: CDR1 SGDLS, CDR2 YYNGEE.

The V call is TRBV7-9, the J call TRBJ2-7, with 7 bases identical to TRBD1. The ends lost 3 bases at V and 0 bases at J; junction bases unmatched: 8. CDR3 size: 16 residues. The germline V gene has CDR1 SEHNR and CDR2 FQNEAQ (reference sequence). The CDR3 spells CASSFPGQRTSYEQYF. The CDR3 DNA sequence: TGTGCCAGCAGCTTCCCGGGACAGCGAACCTCCTACGAGCAGTACTTC.